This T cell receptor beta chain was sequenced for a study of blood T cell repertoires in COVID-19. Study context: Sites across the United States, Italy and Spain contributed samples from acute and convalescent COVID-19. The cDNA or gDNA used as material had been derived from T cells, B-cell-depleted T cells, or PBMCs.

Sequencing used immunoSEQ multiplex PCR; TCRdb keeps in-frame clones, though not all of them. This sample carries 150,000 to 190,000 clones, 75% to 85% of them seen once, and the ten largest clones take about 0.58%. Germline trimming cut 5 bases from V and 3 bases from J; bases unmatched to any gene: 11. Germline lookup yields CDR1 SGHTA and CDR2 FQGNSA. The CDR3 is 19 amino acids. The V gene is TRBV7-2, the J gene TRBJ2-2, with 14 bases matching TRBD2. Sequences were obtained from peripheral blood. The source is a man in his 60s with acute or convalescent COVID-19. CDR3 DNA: TGTGCCAGCAGCACCACCCGACTAGCGGGAGGGCCCGACACCGGGGAGCTGTTTTTT. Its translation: CASSTTRLAGGPDTGELFF.